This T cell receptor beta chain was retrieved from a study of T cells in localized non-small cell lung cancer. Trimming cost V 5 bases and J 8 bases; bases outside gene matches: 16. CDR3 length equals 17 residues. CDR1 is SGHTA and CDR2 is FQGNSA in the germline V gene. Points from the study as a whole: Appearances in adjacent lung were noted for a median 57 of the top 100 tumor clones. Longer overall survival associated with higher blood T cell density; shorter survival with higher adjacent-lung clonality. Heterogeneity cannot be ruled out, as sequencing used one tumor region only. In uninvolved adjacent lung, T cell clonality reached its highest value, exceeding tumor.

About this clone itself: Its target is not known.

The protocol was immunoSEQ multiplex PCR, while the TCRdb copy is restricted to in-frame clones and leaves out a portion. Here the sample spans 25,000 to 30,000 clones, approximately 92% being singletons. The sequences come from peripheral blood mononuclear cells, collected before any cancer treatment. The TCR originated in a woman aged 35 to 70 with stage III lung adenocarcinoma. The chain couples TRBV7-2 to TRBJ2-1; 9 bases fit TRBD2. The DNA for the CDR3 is TGTGCCAGCAGCCCCCCGGGGGGCGGGAGGGCCAGGGATGAGCAGTTCTTC. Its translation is CASSPPGGGRARDEQFF.